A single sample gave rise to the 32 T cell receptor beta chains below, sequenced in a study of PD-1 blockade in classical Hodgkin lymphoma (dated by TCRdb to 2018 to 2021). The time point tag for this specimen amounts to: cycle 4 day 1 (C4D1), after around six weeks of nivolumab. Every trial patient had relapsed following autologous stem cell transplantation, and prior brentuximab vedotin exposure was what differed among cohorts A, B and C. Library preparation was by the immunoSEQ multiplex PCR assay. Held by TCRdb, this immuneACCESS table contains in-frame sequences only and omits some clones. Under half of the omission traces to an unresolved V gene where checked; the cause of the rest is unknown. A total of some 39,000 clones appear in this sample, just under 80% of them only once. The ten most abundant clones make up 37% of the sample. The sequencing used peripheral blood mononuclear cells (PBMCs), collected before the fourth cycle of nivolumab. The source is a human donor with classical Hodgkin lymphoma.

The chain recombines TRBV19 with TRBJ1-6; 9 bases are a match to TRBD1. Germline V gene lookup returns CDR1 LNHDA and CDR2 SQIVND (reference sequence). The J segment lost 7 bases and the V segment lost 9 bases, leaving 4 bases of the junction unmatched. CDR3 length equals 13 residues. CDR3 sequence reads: CASQDRGNSPLHF. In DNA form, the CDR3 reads TGTGCCAGCCAGGACAGGGGCAATTCACCCCTCCACTTT.

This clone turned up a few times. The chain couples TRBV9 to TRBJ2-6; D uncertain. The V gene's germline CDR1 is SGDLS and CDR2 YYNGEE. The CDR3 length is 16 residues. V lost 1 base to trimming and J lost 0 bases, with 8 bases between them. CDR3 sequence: CASSVQGSSGANVLTF. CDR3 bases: TGTGCCAGCAGCGTACAAGGCTCCTCTGGGGCCAACGTCCTGACTTTC.

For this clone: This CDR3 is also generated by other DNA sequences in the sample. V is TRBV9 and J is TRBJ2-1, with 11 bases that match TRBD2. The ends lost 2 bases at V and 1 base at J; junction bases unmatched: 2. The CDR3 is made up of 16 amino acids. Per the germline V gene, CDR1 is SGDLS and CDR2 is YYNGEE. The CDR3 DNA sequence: TGTGCCAGCAGCGTTAGCGGGGGGGGGTCCTACAATGAGCAGTTCTTC. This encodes CASSVSGGGSYNEQFF.

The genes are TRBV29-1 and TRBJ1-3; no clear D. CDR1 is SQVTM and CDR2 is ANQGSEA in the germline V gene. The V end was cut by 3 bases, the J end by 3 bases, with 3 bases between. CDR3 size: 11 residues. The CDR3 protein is CSVDYGNTIYF. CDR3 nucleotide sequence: TGCAGCGTTGATTATGGAAACACCATATATTTT.

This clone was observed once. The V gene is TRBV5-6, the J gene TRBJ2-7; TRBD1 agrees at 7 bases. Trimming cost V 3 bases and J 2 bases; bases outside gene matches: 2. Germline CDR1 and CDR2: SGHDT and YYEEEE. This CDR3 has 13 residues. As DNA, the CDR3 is TGTGCCAGCAGCTGGACAGGAACCTACGAGCAGTACTTC. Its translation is CASSWTGTYEQYF.

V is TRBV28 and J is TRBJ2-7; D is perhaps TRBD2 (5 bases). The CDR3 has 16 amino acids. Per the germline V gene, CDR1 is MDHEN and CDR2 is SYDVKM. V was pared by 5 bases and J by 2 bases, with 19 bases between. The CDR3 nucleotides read TGTGCCAGCAGTCCCCTCTTGGGAGCCGGAACCTACGAGCAGTACTTC. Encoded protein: CASSPLLGAGTYEQYF.

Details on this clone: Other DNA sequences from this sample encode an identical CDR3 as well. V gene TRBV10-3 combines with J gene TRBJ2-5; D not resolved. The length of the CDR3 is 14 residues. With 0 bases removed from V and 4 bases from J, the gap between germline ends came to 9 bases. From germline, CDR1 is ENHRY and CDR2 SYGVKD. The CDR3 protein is CAISESGRGETQYF. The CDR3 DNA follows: TGTGCCATCAGTGAGTCCGGCCGCGGAGAGACCCAGTACTTC.

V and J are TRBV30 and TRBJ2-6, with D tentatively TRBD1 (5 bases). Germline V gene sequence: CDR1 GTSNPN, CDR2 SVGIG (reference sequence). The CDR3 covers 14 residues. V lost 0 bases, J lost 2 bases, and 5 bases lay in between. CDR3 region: CAWSVGAGANVLTF. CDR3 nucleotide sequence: TGTGCCTGGAGTGTAGGGGCTGGGGCCAACGTCCTGACTTTC. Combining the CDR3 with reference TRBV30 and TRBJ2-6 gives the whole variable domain SQTIHQWPATLVQPVGSPLSLECTVEGTSNPNLYWYRQAAGRGLQLLFYSVGIGQISSEVPQNLSASRPQDRQFILSSKKLLLSDSGFYLCAWSVGAGANVLTFGAGSRLTVL.

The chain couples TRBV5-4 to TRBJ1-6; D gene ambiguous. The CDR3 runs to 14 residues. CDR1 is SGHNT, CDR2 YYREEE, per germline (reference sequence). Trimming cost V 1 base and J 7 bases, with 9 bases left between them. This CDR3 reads CASSLWQPNSPLHF. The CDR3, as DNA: TGTGCCAGCAGCTTGTGGCAGCCGAATTCACCCCTCCACTTT.

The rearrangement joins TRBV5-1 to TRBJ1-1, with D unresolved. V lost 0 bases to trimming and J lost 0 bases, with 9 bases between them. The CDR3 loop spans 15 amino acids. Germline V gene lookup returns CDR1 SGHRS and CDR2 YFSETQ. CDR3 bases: TGCGCCAGCAGCTTGGCTCTCAGTCTGAACACTGAAGCTTTCTTT. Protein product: CASSLALSLNTEAFF. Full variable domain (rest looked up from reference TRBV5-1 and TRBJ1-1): KAGVTQTPRYLIKTRGQQVTLSCSPISGHRSVSWYQQTPGQGLQFLFEYFSETQRNKGNFPGRFSGRQFSNSRSEMNVSTLELGDSALYLCASSLALSLNTEAFFGQGTRLTVV.

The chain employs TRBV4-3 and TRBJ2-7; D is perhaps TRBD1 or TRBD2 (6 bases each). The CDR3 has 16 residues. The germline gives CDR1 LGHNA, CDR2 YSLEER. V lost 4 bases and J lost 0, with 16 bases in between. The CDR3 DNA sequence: TGCGCCAGCAGCCCCCTGGTAGGGGGGAGCTCCTACGAGCAGTACTTC. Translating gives CASSPLVGGSSYEQYF.

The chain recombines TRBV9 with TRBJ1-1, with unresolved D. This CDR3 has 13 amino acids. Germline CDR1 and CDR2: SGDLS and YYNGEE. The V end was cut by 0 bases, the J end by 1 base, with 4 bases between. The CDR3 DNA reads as TGTGCCAGCAGCGTAGTGCCGAACACTGAAGCTTTCTTT. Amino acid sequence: CASSVVPNTEAFF. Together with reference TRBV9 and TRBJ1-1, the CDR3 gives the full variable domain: DSGVTQTPKHLITATGQRVTLRCSPRSGDLSVYWYQQSLDQGLQFLIQYYNGEERAKGNILERFSAQQFPDLHSELNLSSLELGDSALYFCASSVVPNTEAFFGQGTRLTVV.

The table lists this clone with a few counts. CDR3 region: CASSSDRAGGYTF. In nucleotides, the CDR3 is TGTGCCAGCAGCTCCGACAGGGCTGGAGGCTACACCTTC. V gene TRBV7-2 combines with J gene TRBJ1-2; 7 positions agree with TRBD1. CDR1 is SGHTA, CDR2 FQGNSA, per germline. The CDR3 runs to 13 residues. V trimming: 4 bases; J trimming: 8 bases; junction bases outside the gene matches: 7.

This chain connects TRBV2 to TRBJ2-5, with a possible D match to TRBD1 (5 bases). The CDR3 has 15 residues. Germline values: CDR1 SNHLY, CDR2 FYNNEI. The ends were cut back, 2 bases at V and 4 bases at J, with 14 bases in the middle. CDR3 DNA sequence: TGTGCCAGCAGTGAAATTCAGGGTTTGGGAGAGACCCAGTACTTC. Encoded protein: CASSEIQGLGETQYF.

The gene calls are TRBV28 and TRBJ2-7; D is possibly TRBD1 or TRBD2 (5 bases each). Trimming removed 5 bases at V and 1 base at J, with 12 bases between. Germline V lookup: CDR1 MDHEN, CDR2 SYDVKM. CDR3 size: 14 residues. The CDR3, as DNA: TGTGCCAGCAGTAACCCTGGGGGATCCTACGAGCAGTACTTC. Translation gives CASSNPGGSYEQYF.

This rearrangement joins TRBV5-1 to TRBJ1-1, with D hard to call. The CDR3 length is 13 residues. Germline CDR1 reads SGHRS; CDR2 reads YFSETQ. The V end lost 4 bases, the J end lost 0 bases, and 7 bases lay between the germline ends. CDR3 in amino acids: CASSPGMNTEAFF. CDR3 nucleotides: TGCGCCAGCAGCCCCGGGATGAACACTGAAGCTTTCTTT.

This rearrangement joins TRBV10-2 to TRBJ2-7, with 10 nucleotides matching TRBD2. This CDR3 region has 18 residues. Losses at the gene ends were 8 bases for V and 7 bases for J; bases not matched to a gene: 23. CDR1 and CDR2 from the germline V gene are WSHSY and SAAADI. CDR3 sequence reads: CASWRTSGDRSESKEQYF. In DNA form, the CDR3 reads TGCGCCAGCTGGAGGACTAGCGGCGACCGGTCAGAGTCGAAGGAGCAGTACTTC.

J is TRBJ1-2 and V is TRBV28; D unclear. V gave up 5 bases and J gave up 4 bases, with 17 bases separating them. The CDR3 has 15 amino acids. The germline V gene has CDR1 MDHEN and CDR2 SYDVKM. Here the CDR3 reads CASSPTAREAYGYTF. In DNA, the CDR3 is TGTGCCAGCAGTCCGACCGCCCGGGAAGCCTATGGCTACACCTTC.

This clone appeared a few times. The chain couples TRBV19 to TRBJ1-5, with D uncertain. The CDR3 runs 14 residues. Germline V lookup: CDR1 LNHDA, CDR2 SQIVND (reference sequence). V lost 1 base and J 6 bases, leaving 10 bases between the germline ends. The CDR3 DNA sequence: TGTGCCAGTAGTATAGGTTGGGGAGGTCAGCCCCAGCATTTT. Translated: CASSIGWGGQPQHF.

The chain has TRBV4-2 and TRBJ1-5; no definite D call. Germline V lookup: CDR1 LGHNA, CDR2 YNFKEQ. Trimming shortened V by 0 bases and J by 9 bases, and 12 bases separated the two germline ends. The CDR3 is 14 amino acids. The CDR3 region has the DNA TGTGCCAGCAGCCAAGATTACTCCAGCCGGCCCCAGCATTTT. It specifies CASSQDYSSRPQHF.

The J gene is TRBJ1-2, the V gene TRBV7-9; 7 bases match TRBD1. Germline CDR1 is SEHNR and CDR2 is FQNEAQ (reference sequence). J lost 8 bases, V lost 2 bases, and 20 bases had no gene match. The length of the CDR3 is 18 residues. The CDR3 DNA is TGTGCCAGCAGCTTACGCATCCAACTATGGCAGGGGGATGGCGGCTACACCTTC. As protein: CASSLRIQLWQGDGGYTF.

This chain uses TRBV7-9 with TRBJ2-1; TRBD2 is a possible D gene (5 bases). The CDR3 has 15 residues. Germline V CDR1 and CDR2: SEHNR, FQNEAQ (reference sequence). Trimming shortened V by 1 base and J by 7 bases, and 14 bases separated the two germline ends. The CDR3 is CASSLEVGRENEQFF. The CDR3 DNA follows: TGTGCCAGCAGCTTAGAGGTCGGTAGGGAGAATGAGCAGTTCTTC.

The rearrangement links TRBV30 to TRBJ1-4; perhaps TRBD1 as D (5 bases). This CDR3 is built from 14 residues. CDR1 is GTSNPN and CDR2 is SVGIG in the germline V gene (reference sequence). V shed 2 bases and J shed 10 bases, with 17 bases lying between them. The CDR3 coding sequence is TGTGCCTGGAGTCCGGACACCCTAGGTGTAAAACTGTTTTTT. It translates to CAWSPDTLGVKLFF.

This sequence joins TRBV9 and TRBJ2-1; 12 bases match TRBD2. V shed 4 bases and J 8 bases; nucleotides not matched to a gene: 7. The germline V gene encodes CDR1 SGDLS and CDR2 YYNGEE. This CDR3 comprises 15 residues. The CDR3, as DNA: TGTGCCAGCAGCTTTCTAGCGGGGGGGCCACATGAGCAGTTCTTC. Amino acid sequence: CASSFLAGGPHEQFF.

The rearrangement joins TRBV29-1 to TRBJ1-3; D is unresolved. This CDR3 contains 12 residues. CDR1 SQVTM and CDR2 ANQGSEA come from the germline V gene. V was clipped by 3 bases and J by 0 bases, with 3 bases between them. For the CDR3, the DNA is TGCAGCGTTGAGACCTCTGGAAACACCATATATTTT. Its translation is CSVETSGNTIYF.

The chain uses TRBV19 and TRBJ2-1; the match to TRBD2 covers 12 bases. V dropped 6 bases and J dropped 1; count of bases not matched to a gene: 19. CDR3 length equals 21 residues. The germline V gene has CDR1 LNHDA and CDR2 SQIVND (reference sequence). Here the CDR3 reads CASSHRFPSGGAIGSYNEQFF. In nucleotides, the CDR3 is TGTGCCAGTAGCCATCGATTCCCTAGCGGGGGGGCAATTGGGTCCTACAATGAGCAGTTCTTC. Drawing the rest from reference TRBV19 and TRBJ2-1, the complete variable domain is DGGITQSPKYLFRKEGQNVTLSCEQNLNHDAMYWYRQDPGQGLRLIYYSQIVNDFQKGDIAEGYSVSREKKESFPLTVTSAQKNPTAFYLCASSHRFPSGGAIGSYNEQFFGPGTRLTVL.

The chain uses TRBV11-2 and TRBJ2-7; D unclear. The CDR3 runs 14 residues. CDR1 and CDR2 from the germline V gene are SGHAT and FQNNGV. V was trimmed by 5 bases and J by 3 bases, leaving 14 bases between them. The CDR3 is CASSPAAAFYEQYF. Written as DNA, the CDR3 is TGTGCCAGCAGCCCCGCTGCAGCTTTCTACGAGCAGTACTTC.

CDR3 DNA sequence: TGTGCCAGCAGTTACTCCGAGCGTCTCGAGCAGTACTTC. Translation gives CASSYSERLEQYF. The chain recombines TRBV6-5 with TRBJ2-7; no definite D call. The germline CDR1 and CDR2 sequences are MNHEY and SVGAGI. Trimming took 0 bases from V and 6 from J, leaving 9 bases between them. The CDR3 contains 13 residues.

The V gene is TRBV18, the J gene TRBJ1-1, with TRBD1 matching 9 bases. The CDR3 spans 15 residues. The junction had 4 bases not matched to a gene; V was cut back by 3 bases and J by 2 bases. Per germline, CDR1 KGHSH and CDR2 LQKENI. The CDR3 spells CASSPGTGRNTEAFF. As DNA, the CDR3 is TGTGCCAGCTCACCCGGGACAGGGAGAAACACTGAAGCTTTCTTT. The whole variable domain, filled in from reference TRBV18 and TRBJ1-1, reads NAGVMQNPRHLVRRRGQEARLRCSPMKGHSHVYWYRQLPEEGLKFMVYLQKENIIDESGMPKERFSAEFPKEGPSILRIQQVVRGDSAAYFCASSPGTGRNTEAFFGQGTRLTVV.

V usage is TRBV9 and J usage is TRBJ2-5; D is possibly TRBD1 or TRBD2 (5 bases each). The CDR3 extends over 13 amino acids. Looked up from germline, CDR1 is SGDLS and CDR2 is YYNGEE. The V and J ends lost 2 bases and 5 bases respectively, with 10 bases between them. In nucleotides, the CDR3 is TGTGCCAGCAGCGTCGGGGCAGATGAGACCCAGTACTTC. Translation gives CASSVGADETQYF.

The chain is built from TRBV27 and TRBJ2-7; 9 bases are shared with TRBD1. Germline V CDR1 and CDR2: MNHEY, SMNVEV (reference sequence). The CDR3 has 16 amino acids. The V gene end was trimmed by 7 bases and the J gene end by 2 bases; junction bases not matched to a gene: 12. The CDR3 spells CASTPATGTGPYEQYF. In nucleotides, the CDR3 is TGTGCCAGCACCCCTGCTACCGGGACAGGGCCCTACGAGCAGTACTTC.

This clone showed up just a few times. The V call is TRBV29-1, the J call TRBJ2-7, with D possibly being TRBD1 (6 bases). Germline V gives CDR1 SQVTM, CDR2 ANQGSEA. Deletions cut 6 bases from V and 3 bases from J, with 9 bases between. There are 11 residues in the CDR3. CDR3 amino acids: CSVGALYEQYF. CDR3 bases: TGCAGCGTGGGGGCCCTCTACGAGCAGTACTTC.